This TCR beta chain was found in a study of shared clonotypes between healthy human individuals. Study results and limitations: Across a handful of donors, naive CD4 shared about 5%, naive CD8 more than 3%, memory CD4 more than 2%, memory CD8 about 0.38%.

Sequencing was at deep level. TCRdb's table, derived via immunoSEQ multiplex PCR, lists solely in-frame clones and lacks some. The sample includes some 1 million clones, about 80% seen only once; the top ten take around 1.5%. In regard to this clone: No antigen is known for it.

V was cut by 3 bases and J by 4 bases, with 14 bases left in between. CDR1 is SGHRS, CDR2 YFSETQ, per germline. CDR3 size: 15 residues. This sequence originates from a man between 18 and 29 years old in good health. The gene calls are TRBV5-1 and TRBJ2-1; a weak D match, TRBD1 (6 bases). The sample comprised memory CD4+ T cells sorted from blood. The sample's subset: CD45RA-negative fraction. The DNA for the CDR3 is TGCGCCAGCAGCTCCCGACAGGATTCGTACAATGAGCAGTTCTTC. Residues: CASSSRQDSYNEQFF.